The 7 T cell receptor beta chains below all came from one sample that was sequenced in a study of CD8+ T cells in alopecia areata. TCR sequencing used cDNA made by reverse transcription of extracted RNA. The repertoire was sequenced with immunoSEQ multiplex PCR; TCRdb's copy has only in-frame clones and lacks some. The repertoire consists of roughly 150,000 clones, with approximately 45% occurring once and the leading ten covering roughly 7.5%. The sample was CD4+ T cells sorted from blood. The origin of the receptors is a human donor with alopecia areata.

DNA of the CDR3: TGTGCCAGCAGCTTAAGTAGCACCGGGGAGCTGTTTTTT. This codes for CASSLSSTGELFF. V is TRBV11-2 and J is TRBJ2-2; D is undetermined. The length of the CDR3 is 13 residues. Germline-derived CDR1 and CDR2 are SGHAT and FQNNGV. Trimming pared 2 bases from V and 4 bases from J, leaving 5 bases between.

J is TRBJ2-7 and V is TRBV6-5, with 10 bases fitting TRBD1. The V gene's germline CDR1 is MNHEY and CDR2 SVGAGI. CDR3 length: 16 amino acids. V trimming: 0 bases; J trimming: 3 bases; junction bases outside the gene matches: 5. CDR3 bases: TGTGCCAGCAGTTACTCCGCGGGACAGGGGCGCTACGAGCAGTACTTC. This codes for CASSYSAGQGRYEQYF.

The chain employs TRBV5-6 and TRBJ2-1; 7 bases line up with TRBD1. The germline V gene encodes CDR1 SGHDT and CDR2 YYEEEE. The J segment lost 3 bases and the V segment lost 5 bases, leaving 8 bases of the junction unmatched. The CDR3 is 15 amino acids. The CDR3 DNA reads as TGTGCCAGCAGTAGACAGGGAAGGGGCTACAATGAGCAGTTCTTC. Amino acids: CASSRQGRGYNEQFF.

The chain has TRBV28 and TRBJ1-4; D is unresolved. Germline V gene sequence: CDR1 MDHEN, CDR2 SYDVKM. The V end was cut by 9 bases, the J end by 8 bases, with 13 bases between. The CDR3 runs 12 residues. The DNA for the CDR3 is TGTGCCAGTTCAAGGGCGCCCGAAAAACTGTTTTTT. Its protein is CASSRAPEKLFF.

The gene calls are TRBV19 and TRBJ2-7; D is possibly TRBD2 (6 bases). CDR3 size: 12 residues. The germline V gene encodes CDR1 LNHDA and CDR2 SQIVND (reference sequence). The V end lost 3 bases, the J end lost 7 bases, and 10 bases lay between the germline ends. The CDR3 loop reads CASSMAGLEQYF. DNA of the CDR3: TGTGCCAGTAGTATGGCGGGGCTTGAGCAGTACTTC. Full variable domain (missing parts from reference TRBV19 and TRBJ2-7): DGGITQSPKYLFRKEGQNVTLSCEQNLNHDAMYWYRQDPGQGLRLIYYSQIVNDFQKGDIAEGYSVSREKKESFPLTVTSAQKNPTAFYLCASSMAGLEQYFGPGTRLTVT.

The chain uses TRBV5-1 and TRBJ2-5, with 7 bases lining up with TRBD2. The germline CDR1 and CDR2 sequences are SGHRS and YFSETQ. V lost 1 base and J lost 3; bases outside the gene matches: 0. The CDR3 extends over 13 amino acids. CDR3 amino acids: CASSLLAEETQYF. The CDR3 nucleotides read TGCGCCAGCAGCTTGCTAGCGGAAGAGACCCAGTACTTC.

This clone was seen a handful of times. This chain uses TRBV19 with TRBJ2-1, with 7 bases lining up with TRBD2. Germline V gives CDR1 LNHDA, CDR2 SQIVND (reference sequence). This CDR3 contains 15 residues. J gave up 6 bases and V 5 bases, and 10 bases lay outside the gene matches. For the CDR3, the DNA is TGTGCCAGTAGTTCGGCGGGAGACGTTAGCAATGAGCAGTTCTTC. Encoded protein: CASSSAGDVSNEQFF.